The table lists the clone carrying this TCR beta chain with a few counts. These data belong to a study of shared T cell receptors in the human thymus. The table came from immunoSEQ multiplex PCR; TCRdb's copy has only in-frame clones and leaves some out. The sample lists approximately 760,000 clones; approximately 83% were seen once. V lost 4 bases, J lost 6 bases, and 10 bases stayed unmatched. Germline lookup yields CDR1 LNHDA and CDR2 SQIVND (reference sequence). The CDR3 runs 16 residues. This sample was also put to use in a study of human thymus T cells. From that paper: Donor material was obtained from healthy Finnish infants undergoing corrective surgery for congenital heart defects. Resections that were taken during corrective heart surgery supplied the thymus tissue. Thymic and blood repertoires appeared to carry a bias in their V and J gene usage.

The TCR originated in a girl under three years old with a congenital heart defect. The sample comprised thymocytes. The chain combines TRBV19 with TRBJ2-1; 9 bases align to TRBD2. Written as DNA, the CDR3 is TGTGCCAGTAGTACAGACGGCGGGGGGGCAAGCAATGAGCAGTTCTTC. Translated, it gives CASSTDGGGASNEQFF.